Listed here are 27 T cell receptor beta chains from one sample, sequenced in a study of PD-1 blockade in classical Hodgkin lymphoma (TCRdb year 2020). The library was made by the immunoSEQ multiplex PCR assay. The clones in this table, taken by TCRdb from immuneACCESS, are in-frame only. Not every clone is retained; where verified, under half of the shortfall comes from an unresolved V gene, and the cause of the rest is unknown. Across this sample there are some 100,000 clones, with around 93% seen only once. The top ten hold 1.5% to 2.5% of the sample. The time point label here, explained by the study, means: cycle 4 day 1 (C4D1), after 6 weeks of nivolumab. Every trial patient had relapsed following autologous stem cell transplantation, and prior brentuximab vedotin exposure was what differed among cohorts A, B and C. This material consisted of peripheral blood mononuclear cells (PBMCs), taken before the fourth cycle of nivolumab. The receptors originated from a human donor with classical Hodgkin lymphoma.

This sequence joins TRBV28 and TRBJ1-5; D is perhaps TRBD1 (5 bases). CDR3 length: 14 amino acids. V was trimmed by 2 bases and J by 2 bases, leaving 7 bases between them. Germline loops: CDR1 MDHEN, CDR2 SYDVKM. CDR3 loop: CASSLGGGNQPQHF. DNA for the CDR3: TGTGCCAGCAGTTTAGGAGGGGGCAATCAGCCCCAGCATTTT.

CDR3 in amino acids: CASSNNGYNEQFF. CDR3 in DNA: TGTGCCAGCAGTAATAACGGATACAATGAGCAGTTCTTC. This chain joins TRBV2 and TRBJ2-1; D is unclear. V lost 5 bases, J lost 4 bases, and 9 bases lay in between. The V gene's germline CDR1 is SNHLY and CDR2 FYNNEI. The CDR3 is 13 residues long. The full variable domain, completed using reference TRBV2 and TRBJ2-1, is EPEVTQTPSHQVTQMGQEVILRCVPISNHLYFYWYRQILGQKVEFLVSFYNNEISEKSEIFDDQFSVERPDGSNFTLKIRSTKLEDSAMYFCASSNNGYNEQFFGPGTRLTVL.

The gene calls are TRBV5-4 and TRBJ2-1; 7 nucleotides align to TRBD2. The CDR3 covers 15 residues. The germline CDR1 and CDR2 sequences are SGHNT and YYREEE (reference sequence). The CDR3 nucleotides read TGTGCAGCGCTTCCCCAAGCGGGAACCTACAATGAGCAGTTCTTC. It specifies CAALPQAGTYNEQFF.

The chain combines TRBV5-1 with TRBJ2-3; D is undetermined. The CDR3 has 16 amino acids. Germline assignment: CDR1 SGHRS and CDR2 YFSETQ. Trimming left V 4 bases short and J 0 bases short, with 15 bases between. In DNA, the CDR3 is TGCGCCAGCAGCGCCCAGCAGCTCTCTAGCACAGATACGCAGTATTTT. Protein sequence: CASSAQQLSSTDTQYF.

The chain carries TRBV7-6 and TRBJ2-7; weak D call: TRBD1 (6 bases). This CDR3 is built from 18 residues. Germline CDR1 is SGHVS and CDR2 is FNYEAQ. V was clipped by 4 bases and J by 3 bases, with 25 bases between them. CDR3 sequence reads: CASSSRPRSTGLVYEQYF. In DNA form, the CDR3 reads TGTGCCAGCAGCTCCCGCCCCCGATCGACAGGTCTAGTCTACGAGCAGTACTTC.

The V call is TRBV5-1, the J call TRBJ2-3; 7 bases line up with TRBD2. Germline V gene lookup returns CDR1 SGHRS and CDR2 YFSETQ. V lost 2 bases and J lost 0; bases outside the gene matches: 9. The CDR3 has 17 residues. CDR3 in amino acids: CASSFRGSGTSTDTQYF. The CDR3 DNA is TGCGCCAGCAGCTTTCGGGGGAGCGGGACGAGCACAGATACGCAGTATTTT.

This clone has just one count. This chain joins TRBV25-1 and TRBJ2-1; D may match TRBD1 or TRBD2 (6 bases each). The CDR3 covers 12 residues. Trimming stripped 4 bases from V and 13 bases from J, with 14 bases between. CDR1 and CDR2 from the germline V gene are MGHDK and SYGVNS. The CDR3 sequence is CASSVSGRGQFF. Here the CDR3 DNA reads TGTGCCAGCAGTGTTAGCGGCAGGGGACAGTTCTTC.

The chain is built from TRBV19 and TRBJ2-7; 10 positions match TRBD1. The J segment lost 7 bases and the V segment lost 5 bases, leaving 11 bases of the junction unmatched. CDR1 is LNHDA, CDR2 SQIVND, per germline (reference sequence). This CDR3 spans 15 amino acids. This CDR3 reads CASSPWGTGVREQYF. As DNA, the CDR3 is TGTGCCAGTAGTCCCTGGGGGACAGGGGTTAGGGAGCAGTACTTC.

This chain joins TRBV27 and TRBJ2-7, with D perhaps TRBD1 (6 bases). Germline V gene data show CDR1 as MNHEY and CDR2 as SMNVEV (reference sequence). V gave up 3 bases and J gave up 1 base, with 13 bases separating them. CDR3 length: 15 amino acids. CDR3 nucleotide sequence: TGTGCCAGCAGTTTGTACAGGGTAGGGTCCTACGAGCAGTACTTC. This codes for CASSLYRVGSYEQYF.

The CDR3 bases are TGTGCCAGCGGCCCGGGAGTTCAGGGCGGGGAGCTGTTTTTT. It yields the protein CASGPGVQGGELFF. The chain recombines TRBV7-9 with TRBJ2-2; maybe TRBD2 (6 bases). CDR3 length equals 14 residues. V shed 8 bases and J shed 7 bases, with 17 bases lying between them. Germline-derived CDR1 and CDR2 are SEHNR and FQNEAQ (reference sequence).

The chain combines TRBV19 with TRBJ1-3; the D is unclear. The V end lost 7 bases, the J end lost 3 bases, and 16 bases lay between the germline ends. Per germline, CDR1 LNHDA and CDR2 SQIVND (reference sequence). The CDR3 is 15 residues long. CDR3 loop: CASTVGSPYGNTIYF. The CDR3 DNA follows: TGTGCCAGTACGGTGGGGTCGCCATATGGAAACACCATATATTTT. Based on the CDR3 plus reference TRBV19 and TRBJ1-3, the full variable domain is DGGITQSPKYLFRKEGQNVTLSCEQNLNHDAMYWYRQDPGQGLRLIYYSQIVNDFQKGDIAEGYSVSREKKESFPLTVTSAQKNPTAFYLCASTVGSPYGNTIYFGEGSWLTVV.

This clone appeared once. The V gene is TRBV30, the J gene TRBJ2-2, with 7 nucleotides matching TRBD2. This CDR3 is 16 amino acids long. Per germline, CDR1 GTSNPN and CDR2 SVGIG (reference sequence). V was pared by 4 bases and J by 5 bases, with 13 bases of the junction left unmatched. The CDR3 protein is CAWTWGEGFGTGELFF. The CDR3 bases are TGTGCCTGGACGTGGGGGGAGGGCTTCGGTACCGGGGAGCTGTTTTTT.

The V gene is TRBV29-1, the J gene TRBJ1-1; D is unclear. V dropped 6 bases and J dropped 1 base, with 9 bases sitting between them. This CDR3 has 12 amino acids. The germline V gene encodes CDR1 SQVTM and CDR2 ANQGSEA. The CDR3 DNA follows: TGCAGCGTGGCAGGAAAGAACACTGAAGCTTTCTTT. Residues: CSVAGKNTEAFF. The full variable domain, its missing parts supplied by reference TRBV29-1 and TRBJ1-1, is SAVISQKPSRDICQRGTSLTIQCQVDSQVTMMFWYRQQPGQSLTLIATANQGSEATYESGFVIDKFPISRPNLTFSTLTVSNMSPEDSSIYLCSVAGKNTEAFFGQGTRLTVV.

The rearrangement uses TRBV5-4 and TRBJ2-2; unclear D gene. In germline, CDR1 is SGHNT, CDR2 YYREEE (reference sequence). Deletions cut 0 bases from V and 8 bases from J, with 11 bases between. The CDR3 length is 14 residues. The CDR3 bases are TGTGCCAGCAGCTTGGGAGCACAGTCGGGGGAGCTGTTTTTT. Its translation: CASSLGAQSGELFF.

The chain employs TRBV6-1 and TRBJ1-4; 11 bases are a match to TRBD1. CDR1 MNHNS and CDR2 SASEGT come from the germline V gene. The V gene end was trimmed by 4 bases and the J gene end by 4 bases; junction bases not matched to a gene: 5. The length of the CDR3 is 16 residues. CDR3 region: CASSGPGTGGNEKLFF. CDR3 in DNA: TGTGCCAGCAGTGGACCGGGGACAGGGGGTAATGAAAAACTGTTTTTT.

This chain links TRBV21-1 with TRBJ1-1. TRBV21-1 is a recognized pseudogene. The CDR3 totals 17 residues. The CDR3 protein is CASSKNIRRRTNTEAFF. The DNA of the CDR3 is TGTGCCAGCAGCAAAAACATTCGTCGACGGACGAACACTGAAGCTTTCTTT.

V and J are TRBV4-2 and TRBJ1-5; a weak D match, TRBD1 (5 bases). This CDR3 spans 13 amino acids. V lost 0 bases, J lost 5 bases, and 5 bases lay in between. The germline V gene encodes CDR1 LGHNA and CDR2 YNFKEQ. CDR3 in amino acids: CASSQDRDQPQHF. The CDR3 DNA reads as TGTGCCAGCAGCCAAGACAGGGATCAGCCCCAGCATTTT.

V is TRBV28 and J is TRBJ2-6; the D is unclear. The V gene lost 6 bases and the J gene lost 2 bases, with 17 bases spanning the gap. The CDR3 length is 17 residues. Per the germline V gene, CDR1 is MDHEN and CDR2 is SYDVKM. CDR3 protein: CASSRPRGRPGANVLTF. CDR3 DNA: TGTGCCAGCAGCCGCCCCAGAGGTAGGCCTGGGGCCAACGTCCTGACTTTC.

This clone appeared a few times. CDR3 sequence: CAWAGTPEAFF. DNA of the CDR3: TGTGCCTGGGCCGGGACACCTGAAGCTTTCTTT. The chain uses TRBV30 and TRBJ1-1, with a weak D call TRBD1 (6 bases). Trimming cost V 5 bases and J 6 bases, with 10 bases left between them. The CDR3 extends over 11 amino acids. Germline CDR1 reads GTSNPN; CDR2 reads SVGIG (reference sequence).

This clone was seen a single time. The chain uses TRBV28 and TRBJ2-7; 7 bases agree with TRBD2. The germline V gene encodes CDR1 MDHEN and CDR2 SYDVKM. Trimming at V came to 2 bases and at J to 2 bases, leaving 3 bases not matched to a gene. The CDR3 sequence is 14 residues long. CDR3 sequence reads: CASSLVGTTYEQYF. CDR3 DNA: TGTGCCAGCAGTTTAGTTGGGACTACCTACGAGCAGTACTTC.

The V gene is TRBV5-5, the J gene TRBJ2-1, with D possibly called TRBD1 or TRBD2 (5 bases each). Between the trimmed V and J ends, which lost 3 bases and 3 bases, there was a span of 16 bases. In germline, CDR1 is SGHKS, CDR2 YYEKEE (reference sequence). CDR3 size: 16 residues. The CDR3 nucleotides read TGTGCCAGCAGCTGGGGGATAGGGTCGGTCTACAATGAGCAGTTCTTC. It translates to CASSWGIGSVYNEQFF. The whole variable domain, filled in from reference TRBV5-5 and TRBJ2-1, reads DAGVTQSPTHLIKTRGQQVTLRCSPISGHKSVSWYQQVLGQGPQFIFQYYEKEERGRGNFPDRFSARQFPNYSSELNVNALLLGDSALYLCASSWGIGSVYNEQFFGPGTRLTVL.

The CDR3 nucleotides are TGTGCCAGCAGCTTAGGGCGAGTGGCAGTAGGCTACACCTTC. This translates into CASSLGRVAVGYTF. The chain carries TRBV7-9 and TRBJ1-2, with D uncertain. With 1 base removed from V and 8 bases from J, the gap between germline ends came to 14 bases. The CDR3 loop spans 14 amino acids. CDR1 SEHNR and CDR2 FQNEAQ come from the germline V gene (reference sequence).

In this sample, this clone turned up once. The V gene is TRBV28, the J gene TRBJ1-1; D is possibly TRBD1 (5 bases). Trimming removed 10 bases at V and 4 bases at J, with 13 bases between. CDR1 and CDR2 from the germline V gene are MDHEN and SYDVKM. The CDR3 has 12 residues. The CDR3 spells CATLAGGTEAFF. The CDR3 DNA reads as TGTGCCACCTTGGCGGGGGGCACTGAAGCTTTCTTT.

This clone was found once. The CDR3 loop reads CASSAGTGVSSQHF. In DNA form, the CDR3 reads TGTGCCAGTAGTGCTGGGACAGGGGTTTCGTCCCAGCATTTT. The chain uses TRBV19 and TRBJ1-5; 10 nucleotides agree with TRBD1. The germline gives CDR1 LNHDA, CDR2 SQIVND (reference sequence). V trimming: 5 bases; J trimming: 11 bases; junction bases outside the gene matches: 9. The CDR3 runs to 14 residues.

Here the CDR3 DNA reads TGTGCCAGCAGTGGGACAGGGGTTTTTGTCGAGCAGTACTTC. Its protein is CASSGTGVFVEQYF. The chain carries TRBV25-1 and TRBJ2-7, with 9 bases aligning to TRBD1. The CDR3 covers 14 residues. V lost 4 bases to trimming and J lost 6 bases; unmatched junction nucleotides: 7. Germline V gene lookup returns CDR1 MGHDK and CDR2 SYGVNS.

This chain uses TRBV4-1 with TRBJ2-1, with D perhaps matching TRBD2 (5 bases). CDR3 length equals 15 residues. V shed 5 bases and J shed 6 bases, with 17 bases lying between them. Germline V CDR1 and CDR2: MGHRA, YSYEKL. DNA of the CDR3: TGCGCCAGCAGCTTACAGTTTCGCCGGGGCAATGAGCAGTTCTTC. Translating gives CASSLQFRRGNEQFF.

The chain uses TRBV6-6 and TRBJ2-6, with D perhaps TRBD1 (5 bases). The CDR3 runs 16 residues. The germline CDR1 and CDR2 sequences are MNHNY and SVGAGI (reference sequence). Trimming stripped 5 bases from V and 4 bases from J, with 15 bases between. CDR3 coding DNA: TGTGCCAGCAGTCCGAGGCAGGGATCGGGGGCCAACGTCCTGACTTTC. Translation: CASSPRQGSGANVLTF.